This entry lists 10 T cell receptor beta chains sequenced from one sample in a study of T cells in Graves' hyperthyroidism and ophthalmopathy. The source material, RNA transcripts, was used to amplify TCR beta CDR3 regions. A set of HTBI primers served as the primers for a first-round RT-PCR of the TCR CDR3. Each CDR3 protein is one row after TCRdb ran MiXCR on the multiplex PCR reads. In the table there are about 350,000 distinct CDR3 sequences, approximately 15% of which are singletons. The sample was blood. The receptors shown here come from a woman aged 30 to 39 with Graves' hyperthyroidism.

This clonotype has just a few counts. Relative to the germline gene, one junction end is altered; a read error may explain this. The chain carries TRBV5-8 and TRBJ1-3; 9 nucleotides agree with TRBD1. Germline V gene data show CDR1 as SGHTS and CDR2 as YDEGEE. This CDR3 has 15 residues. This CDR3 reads CASSQGTGTGNTIYF. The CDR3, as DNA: TGCGCCAGCAGCCAAGGGACAGGGACCGGAAACACCATATATTTT.

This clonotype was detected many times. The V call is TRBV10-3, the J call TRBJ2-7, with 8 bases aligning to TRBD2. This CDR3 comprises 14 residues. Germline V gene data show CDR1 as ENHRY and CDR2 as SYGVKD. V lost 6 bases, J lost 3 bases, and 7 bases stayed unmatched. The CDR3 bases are TGTGCCATCAGCCTTAGCGGGACGAGCTACGAGCAGTACTTC. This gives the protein CAISLSGTSYEQYF.

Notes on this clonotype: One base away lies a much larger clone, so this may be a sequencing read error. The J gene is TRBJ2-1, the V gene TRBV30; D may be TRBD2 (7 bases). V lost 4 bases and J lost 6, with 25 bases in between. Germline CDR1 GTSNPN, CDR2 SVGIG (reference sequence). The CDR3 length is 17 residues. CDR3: CAWTGGLAGALVNEQFF. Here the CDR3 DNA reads TGTGCCTGGACAGGCGGACTTGCGGGGGCGTTGGTCAATGAGCAGTTCTTC.

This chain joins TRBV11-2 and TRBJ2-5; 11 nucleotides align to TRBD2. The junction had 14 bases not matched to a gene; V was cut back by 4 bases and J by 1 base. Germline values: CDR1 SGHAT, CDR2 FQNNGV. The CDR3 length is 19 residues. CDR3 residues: CASSSRTSGSFLGQETQYF. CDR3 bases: TGTGCCAGCAGCTCTCGAACTAGCGGGAGTTTTTTAGGCCAAGAGACCCAGTACTTC. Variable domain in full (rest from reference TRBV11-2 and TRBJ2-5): EAGVAQSPRYKIIEKRQSVAFWCNPISGHATLYWYQQILGQGPKLLIQFQNNGVVDDSQLPKDRFSAERLKGVDSTLKIQPAKLEDSAVYLCASSSRTSGSFLGQETQYFGPGTRLLVL.

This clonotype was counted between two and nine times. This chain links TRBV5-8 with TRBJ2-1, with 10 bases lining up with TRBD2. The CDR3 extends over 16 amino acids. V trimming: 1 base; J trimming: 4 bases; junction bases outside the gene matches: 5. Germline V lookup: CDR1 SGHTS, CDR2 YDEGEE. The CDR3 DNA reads TGTGCCAGCAGCTTGCTGGCACTAGCGGGGTACAATGAGCAGTTCTTC. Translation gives CASSLLALAGYNEQFF.

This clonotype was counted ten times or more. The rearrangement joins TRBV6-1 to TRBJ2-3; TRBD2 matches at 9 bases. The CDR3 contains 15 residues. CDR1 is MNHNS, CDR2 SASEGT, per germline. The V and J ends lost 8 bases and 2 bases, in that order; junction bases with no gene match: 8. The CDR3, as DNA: TGTGCCAGCGGAGATAGCGGGAGACCCACAGATACGCAGTATTTT. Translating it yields CASGDSGRPTDTQYF.

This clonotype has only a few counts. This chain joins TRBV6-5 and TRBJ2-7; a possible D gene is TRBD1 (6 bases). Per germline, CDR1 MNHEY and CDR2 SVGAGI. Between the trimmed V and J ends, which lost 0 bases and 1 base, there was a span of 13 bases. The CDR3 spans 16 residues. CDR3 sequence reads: CASSYSTTGMSYEQYF. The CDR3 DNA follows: TGTGCCAGCAGTTACTCGACCACAGGGATGTCCTACGAGCAGTACTTC.

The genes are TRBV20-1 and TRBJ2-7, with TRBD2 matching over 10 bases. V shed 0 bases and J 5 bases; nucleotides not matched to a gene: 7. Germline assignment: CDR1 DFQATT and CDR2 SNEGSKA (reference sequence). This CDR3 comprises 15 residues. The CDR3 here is CSAREASGSWNEQYF. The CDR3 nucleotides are TGCAGTGCTAGAGAGGCTAGCGGGAGTTGGAACGAGCAGTACTTC.

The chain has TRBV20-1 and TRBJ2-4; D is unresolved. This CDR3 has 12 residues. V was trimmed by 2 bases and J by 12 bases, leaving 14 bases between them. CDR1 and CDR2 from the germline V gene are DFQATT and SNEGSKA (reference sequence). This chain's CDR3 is CSARRDEANQYF. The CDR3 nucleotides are TGCAGTGCTAGAAGAGATGAGGCTAATCAGTACTTC.

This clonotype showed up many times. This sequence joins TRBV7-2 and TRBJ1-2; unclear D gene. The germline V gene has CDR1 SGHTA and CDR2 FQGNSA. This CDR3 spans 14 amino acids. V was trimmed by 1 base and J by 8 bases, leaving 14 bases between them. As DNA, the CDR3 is TGTGCCAGCAGCTTAGACAGTCAGGCCTGGGGCTACACCTTC. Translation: CASSLDSQAWGYTF. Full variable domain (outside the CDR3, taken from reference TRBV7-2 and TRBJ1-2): GAGVSQSPSNKVTEKGKDVELRCDPISGHTALYWYRQSLGQGLEFLIYFQGNSAPDKSGLPSDRFSAERTGGSVSTLTIQRTQQEDSAVYLCASSLDSQAWGYTFGSGTRLTVV.